This entry lists 25 T cell receptor beta chains sequenced from one sample in a study of blood T cells in healthy people across ages. The authors ran a second PCR of about 6 to 11 cycles using a sample-barcoded 5' primer and a J-beta primer mix. TCRdb processed the 5' RACE reads anew with MiXCR; each CDR3 protein has one entry. The table includes fewer than 1,000,000 distinct CDR3 sequences, more than 40% detected once. Material for sequencing was blood. These receptors were collected from a man in his sixties in good health.

As concerns this clonotype: At one of its ends the junction is not consistent with the germline gene, which may arise from a read error. This chain connects TRBV15 to TRBJ1-1; D gene ambiguous. The CDR3 totals 14 residues. The germline gives CDR1 LNHNV, CDR2 YYDKDF (reference sequence). This chain's CDR3 is CVTSKLGSGTEAFF. The CDR3 region has the DNA TGTGTCACCAGCAAGCTCGGCTCGGGAACTGAAGCTTTCTTT.

The chain links TRBV19 to TRBJ1-5; the D gene is possibly TRBD1 (6 bases). The V gene lost 6 bases and the J gene lost 5 bases, with 14 bases spanning the gap. The CDR3 has 14 residues. Germline CDR1 LNHDA, CDR2 SQIVND (reference sequence). The CDR3 loop reads CASSSQGFYQPQHF. Here the CDR3 DNA reads TGTGCCAGTAGCTCACAGGGATTCTATCAGCCCCAGCATTTT.

This clonotype was detected a few times. This chain connects TRBV18 to TRBJ2-7, with 9 nucleotides matching TRBD1. CDR1 is KGHSH and CDR2 is LQKENI in the germline V gene. This CDR3 contains 14 residues. The J segment lost 5 bases and the V segment lost 5 bases, leaving 7 bases of the junction unmatched. The CDR3 here is CASSGRQGGHEQYF. In DNA form, the CDR3 reads TGTGCCAGCTCAGGCCGACAGGGGGGCCACGAGCAGTACTTC.

V usage is TRBV6-2 or TRBV6-3 and J usage is TRBJ2-1; D ambiguous. Per the germline V gene, CDR1 is MNHEY and CDR2 is SVGEGT. The V and J ends lost 6 bases and 5 bases respectively, with 8 bases between them. The CDR3 is 12 residues long. CDR3 in amino acids: CASSTTDNEQFF. The CDR3 DNA is TGTGCCAGCAGCACCACCGACAATGAGCAGTTCTTC.

This chain uses TRBV3-1 with TRBJ1-2; D is unclear. The CDR3 is 11 residues long. Germline assignment: CDR1 LGHDT and CDR2 YNNKEL (reference sequence). The ends were cut back, 2 bases at V and 8 bases at J, with 6 bases in the middle. The CDR3 bases are TGTGCCAGCAGCCAAAGGGCCGGCTACACCTTC. Protein: CASSQRAGYTF.

This clonotype was picked up a small number of times. The chain couples TRBV7-2 to TRBJ2-4; 7 nucleotides line up with TRBD2. CDR3 size: 16 residues. Germline V gives CDR1 SGHTA, CDR2 FQGNSA. J gave up 0 bases and V 5 bases, and 7 bases lay outside the gene matches. DNA for the CDR3: TGTGCCAGCAGCCCCGGGGGGAACCTAGCCAAAAACATTCAGTACTTC. Protein sequence: CASSPGGNLAKNIQYF.

This clonotype was observed a handful of times. The V gene is TRBV30, the J gene TRBJ2-1; D possibly matches TRBD1 or TRBD2 (5 bases each). The V gene's germline CDR1 is GTSNPN and CDR2 SVGIG (reference sequence). The CDR3 has 14 residues. The V end lost 4 bases, the J end lost 4 bases, and 14 bases lay between the germline ends. CDR3 sequence (DNA): TGTGCCTGGAATGTAGAGGGGCCTTACAATGAGCAGTTCTTC. Encoded protein: CAWNVEGPYNEQFF.

This clonotype is a singleton in its sample. This chain connects TRBV2 to TRBJ1-6, with D possibly matching TRBD1 (5 bases). Trimming took 7 bases from V and 0 from J, leaving 10 bases between them. This CDR3 has 15 residues. Germline CDR1 and CDR2: SNHLY and FYNNEI. CDR3 protein: CASKGDDSYNSPLHF. Written as DNA, the CDR3 is TGTGCCAGCAAAGGGGACGACTCCTATAATTCACCCCTCCACTTT. The whole variable domain, filled in from reference TRBV2 and TRBJ1-6, reads EPEVTQTPSHQVTQMGQEVILRCVPISNHLYFYWYRQILGQKVEFLVSFYNNEISEKSEIFDDQFSVERPDGSNFTLKIRSTKLEDSAMYFCASKGDDSYNSPLHFGNGTRLTVT.

This clonotype has just one count. The J gene is TRBJ2-2, the V gene TRBV12-3 or TRBV12-4, with 9 bases identical to TRBD1. This CDR3 contains 16 residues. V gave up 0 bases and J gave up 6 bases; unmatched junction bases: 5. The CDR3 loop is CASSLAQGAFAGELFF. The DNA for the CDR3 is TGTGCCAGCAGTTTAGCACAGGGGGCGTTTGCCGGGGAGCTGTTTTTT.

The CDR3 bases are TGTGCCAGCAGCCCTCAGGGGGCTAAGGGTTACGAGCAGTACTTC. Protein sequence: CASSPQGAKGYEQYF. The chain combines TRBV9 with TRBJ2-5, with TRBD1 identical over 8 bases. The tail of the sequence fits TRBJ2-7 better, so the J call may be wrong. Germline V gene data show CDR1 as SGDLS and CDR2 as YYNGEE. This CDR3 is built from 15 residues.

V gene TRBV20-1 combines with J gene TRBJ2-3; 11 bases are a match to TRBD1. CDR1 and CDR2 (germline): DFQATT, SNEGSKA (reference sequence). The J segment lost 5 bases and the V segment lost 6 bases, leaving 4 bases of the junction unmatched. The CDR3 contains 13 residues. The CDR3 bases are TGCAGTGCACGGGGACAGGGGGAAGATACGCAGTATTTT. Translating it yields CSARGQGEDTQYF.

In this sample, this clonotype turned up once. The rearrangement uses TRBV4-3 and TRBJ1-1; D is perhaps TRBD1 (5 bases). Per the germline V gene, CDR1 is LGHNA and CDR2 is YSLEER. This CDR3 is 15 amino acids long. The V and J ends lost 2 bases and 1 base respectively, with 11 bases between them. The CDR3 protein is CASSQYGGGNTEAFF. CDR3 sequence (DNA): TGCGCCAGCAGCCAATACGGGGGGGGGAACACTGAAGCTTTCTTT.

The J gene is TRBJ2-2, the V gene TRBV6-2 or TRBV6-3, with unresolved D. The CDR3 runs 19 residues. Trimming shortened V by 0 bases and J by 0 bases, and 17 bases separated the two germline ends. Germline V gene lookup returns CDR1 MNHEY and CDR2 SVGEGT. The CDR3 protein is CASSYSLVQLSPNTGELFF. CDR3 in DNA: TGTGCCAGCAGTTACTCCCTGGTTCAGCTTAGTCCGAACACCGGGGAGCTGTTTTTT.

The rearrangement joins TRBV7-9 to TRBJ2-7; the match to TRBD2 covers 9 bases. V was clipped by 0 bases and J by 2 bases; unmatched bases: 5. The CDR3 contains 16 residues. Germline V gene data show CDR1 as SEHNR and CDR2 as FQNEAQ (reference sequence). In DNA, the CDR3 is TGTGCCAGCAGCTTAGCTAGGACTAGCGTACCCTACGAGCAGTACTTC. The encoded protein is CASSLARTSVPYEQYF.

The J gene is TRBJ2-5, the V gene TRBV6-6; D might be TRBD2 (6 bases). Per the germline V gene, CDR1 is MNHNY and CDR2 is SVGAGI (reference sequence). The CDR3 has 12 residues. V was pared by 6 bases and J by 5 bases, with 10 bases between. The DNA of the CDR3 is TGTGCCAGCAGGTGGCGGGGCGAGACCCAGTACTTC. This sequence encodes CASRWRGETQYF.

This clonotype was observed a handful of times. V is TRBV20-1 and J is TRBJ2-5; a weak D match, TRBD2 (6 bases). The germline V and J ends were trimmed by 0 bases and 0 bases, with 8 bases remaining between them. The CDR3 sequence is 14 residues long. Germline CDR1 and CDR2: DFQATT and SNEGSKA (reference sequence). CDR3 loop: CSARDRLDQETQYF. The CDR3 DNA follows: TGCAGTGCTAGAGATAGACTAGACCAAGAGACCCAGTACTTC.

The chain's CDR3 is CASSATLTGHEQYF. CDR3 sequence (DNA): TGTGCCAGCTCAGCAACGTTGACAGGGCACGAGCAGTACTTC. J is TRBJ2-5 and V is TRBV18; 7 nucleotides align to TRBD1. The J call may be in error: the DNA end matches TRBJ2-7 better. Per the germline V gene, CDR1 is KGHSH and CDR2 is LQKENI. This CDR3 is built from 14 residues.

This clonotype has at least ten counts. The chain employs TRBV7-2 and TRBJ2-5; 7 nucleotides line up with TRBD1. V shed 1 base and J 6 bases; nucleotides not matched to a gene: 2. Germline values: CDR1 SGHTA, CDR2 FQGNSA. The CDR3 runs 13 residues. CDR3 bases: TGTGCCAGCAGCTTAGAGGGACAGCAGACCCAGTACTTC. It codes for CASSLEGQQTQYF. Full variable domain (outside the CDR3, taken from reference TRBV7-2 and TRBJ2-5): GAGVSQSPSNKVTEKGKDVELRCDPISGHTALYWYRQSLGQGLEFLIYFQGNSAPDKSGLPSDRFSAERTGGSVSTLTIQRTQQEDSAVYLCASSLEGQQTQYFGPGTRLLVL.

The chain carries TRBV20-1 and TRBJ2-1; the match to TRBD2 covers 13 bases. Germline lookup yields CDR1 DFQATT and CDR2 SNEGSKA (reference sequence). Losses at the gene ends were 3 bases for V and 12 bases for J; bases not matched to a gene: 5. The length of the CDR3 is 13 residues. The CDR3, as DNA: TGCAGTGCTAGGGAAGGACTAGCGGGGGTGCAGTTCTTC. The encoded protein is CSAREGLAGVQFF.

Concerning this clonotype: It may be a read error: a sequence one base away is much more abundant. The CDR3 DNA is TGCGCCAGCAGCCCCCCGGACGGAGTTTACGAGCAGTACTTC. It translates to CASSPPDGVYEQYF. The V call is TRBV4-1, the J call TRBJ2-5; no firm D call. The DNA end is more similar to TRBJ2-7, so the J call may be wrong. The CDR3 runs 14 residues. The germline CDR1 and CDR2 sequences are MGHRA and YSYEKL.

This clonotype was counted only a few times. The chain is built from TRBV7-7 and TRBJ1-1; TRBD1 agrees at 9 bases. With 5 bases clipped from V and 2 bases from J, the junction kept 6 bases outside the gene matches. The CDR3 has 15 residues. Germline V gene sequence: CDR1 SSHAT, CDR2 FNYEAQ (reference sequence). In nucleotides, the CDR3 is TGTGCCAGCAGCCCCGGGACAGGGCCCAACACTGAAGCTTTCTTT. Translated: CASSPGTGPNTEAFF. The variable domain in full, with the rest retrieved from reference TRBV7-7 and TRBJ1-1, is GAGVSQSPRYKVTKRGQDVTLRCDPISSHATLYWYQQALGQGPEFLTYFNYEAQPDKSGLPSDRFSAERPEGSISTLTIQRTEQRDSAMYRCASSPGTGPNTEAFFGQGTRLTVV.

The CDR3 DNA is TGTGCCACCAGCCCGTTACCGAGGGGGCAAGAGACCCAGTACTTC. This codes for CATSPLPRGQETQYF. The gene calls are TRBV15 and TRBJ2-5; perhaps TRBD1 as D (6 bases). CDR1 is LNHNV, CDR2 YYDKDF, per germline (reference sequence). The V end lost 5 bases, the J end lost 2 bases, and 15 bases lay between the germline ends. CDR3 size: 15 residues. Combining the CDR3 with reference TRBV15 and TRBJ2-5 gives the whole variable domain DAMVIQNPRYQVTQFGKPVTLSCSQTLNHNVMYWYQQKSSQAPKLLFHYYDKDFNNEADTPDNFQSRRPNTSFCFLDIRSPGLGDTAMYLCATSPLPRGQETQYFGPGTRLLVL.

This chain joins TRBV2 and TRBJ2-1; TRBD2 aligns across 9 bases. The germline gives CDR1 SNHLY, CDR2 FYNNEI. The V gene end was trimmed by 8 bases and the J gene end by 7 bases; junction bases not matched to a gene: 9. CDR3 size: 14 residues. CDR3 region: CASRGLAGQNEQFF. The CDR3, as DNA: TGTGCCAGCCGCGGTCTAGCGGGGCAAAATGAGCAGTTCTTC.

The chain couples TRBV20-1 to TRBJ2-1; D remains unclear. Germline lookup yields CDR1 DFQATT and CDR2 SNEGSKA (reference sequence). The germline V and J ends were trimmed by 2 bases and 0 bases, with 11 bases remaining between them. CDR3 length: 15 residues. The CDR3 is CSARSTHSSYNEQFF. The DNA of the CDR3 is TGCAGTGCTAGATCGACCCATAGCTCCTACAATGAGCAGTTCTTC.

This clonotype was detected ten times or more. This rearrangement joins TRBV6-5 to TRBJ2-5, with 10 bases matching TRBD2. The CDR3 extends over 16 amino acids. Germline V gives CDR1 MNHEY, CDR2 SVGAGI. Trimming at V came to 6 bases and at J to 5 bases, leaving 12 bases not matched to a gene. CDR3 DNA sequence: TGTGCCAGCAGACCCCTCAGCGGGGGGGCCGATGAGACCCAGTACTTC. It yields the protein CASRPLSGGADETQYF.